This T cell receptor beta chain is from a study of spatial heterogeneity in lung cancer. Turning to the study itself: A consistent excess of beta-chain over alpha-chain sequences was detected.

The CDR3 runs 16 residues. Germline V gene sequence: CDR1 MDHEN, CDR2 SYDVKM. V was pared by 6 bases and J by 3 bases, with 10 bases of the junction left unmatched. Regarding time point: sample taken at primary tumor resection. The donor population consisted of some 67 patients with untreated, early-stage non-small cell lung cancer. The study tagged each TCR cDNA molecule with a unique molecular identifier. TCRdb re-called the 5' RACE reads with MiXCR, one entry per CDR3 protein. In the table there are under 25,000 distinct CDR3 sequences, 7% of which are singletons. Ten or more counts support this clonotype.

This receptor was identified in a male donor with early-stage non-small cell lung cancer. The chain carries TRBV28 and TRBJ2-1; the match to TRBD1 covers 8 bases. The source was PBMCs, collected at surgery. The CDR3 region has the DNA TGTGCCAGCAGGTCCGACAGGGGATCATACTACAATGAGCAGTTCTTC. Amino acids: CASRSDRGSYYNEQFF.